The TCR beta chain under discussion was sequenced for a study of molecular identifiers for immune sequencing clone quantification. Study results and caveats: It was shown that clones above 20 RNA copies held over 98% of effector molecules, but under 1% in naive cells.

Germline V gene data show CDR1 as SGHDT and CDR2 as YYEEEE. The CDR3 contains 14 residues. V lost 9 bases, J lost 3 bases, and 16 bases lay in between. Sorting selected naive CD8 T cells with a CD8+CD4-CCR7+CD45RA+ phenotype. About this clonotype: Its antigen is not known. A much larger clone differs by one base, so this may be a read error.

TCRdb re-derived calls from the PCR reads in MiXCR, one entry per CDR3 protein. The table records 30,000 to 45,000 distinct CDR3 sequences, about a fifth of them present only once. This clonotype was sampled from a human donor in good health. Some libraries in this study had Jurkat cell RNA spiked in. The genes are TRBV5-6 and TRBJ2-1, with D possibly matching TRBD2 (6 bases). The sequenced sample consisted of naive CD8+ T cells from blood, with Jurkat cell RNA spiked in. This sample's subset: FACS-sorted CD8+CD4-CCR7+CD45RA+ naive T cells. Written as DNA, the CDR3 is TGTGCCAACACCTCGGGACTTGACTACAATGAGCAGTTCTTC. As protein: CANTSGLDYNEQFF.